Shown below are 9 T cell receptor beta chains from a single sample sequenced in a study of blood T cell repertoires in COVID-19. TCRdb keeps only in-frame clones here, not all; method: immunoSEQ multiplex PCR. The top ten hold 30% to 45% of the sample, which has around 160,000 clones, approximately 81% seen once. Sample: peripheral blood. The receptors derive from a human donor in a cohort sampled during active COVID-19.

This clone was detected once. The chain has TRBV5-6 and TRBJ1-2, with D tentatively TRBD1 (6 bases). Germline CDR1 is SGHDT and CDR2 is YYEEEE. Trimming left V 4 bases short and J 2 bases short, with 9 bases between. The CDR3 consists of 13 residues. The CDR3 region is CASSGGQNYGYTF. The CDR3 DNA reads as TGTGCCAGCAGCGGCGGACAGAACTATGGCTACACCTTC.

The V gene is TRBV5-1, the J gene TRBJ1-1; no clear D gene. The CDR3 runs 15 residues. The V gene lost 0 bases and the J gene lost 0 bases, with 9 bases spanning the gap. CDR1 and CDR2 (germline): SGHRS, YFSETQ. CDR3 nucleotide sequence: TGCGCCAGCAGCTTGGACGGCAGCGTGAACACTGAAGCTTTCTTT. The encoded protein is CASSLDGSVNTEAFF.

This clone appeared once. The chain couples TRBV18 to TRBJ1-1; D might be TRBD1 (6 bases). Trimming cost V 3 bases and J 5 bases, with 13 bases left between them. Germline CDR1 is KGHSH and CDR2 is LQKENI. The CDR3 is made up of 14 amino acids. CDR3 region: CASSPQGGETEAFF. The CDR3, as DNA: TGTGCCAGCTCACCGCAAGGGGGGGAAACTGAAGCTTTCTTT.

The chain joins TRBV12-3 or TRBV12-4 to TRBJ1-1; D is possibly TRBD1 (6 bases). The CDR3 is 13 residues long. Trimming took off 6 bases at V and 5 bases at J, with 13 bases between the two ends. CDR3 DNA: TGTGCCAGCAGACCGGGGGGCGGTACTGAAGCTTTCTTT. This encodes CASRPGGGTEAFF.

This clone showed up just once. This rearrangement joins TRBV5-4 to TRBJ1-2; possible D gene TRBD1, 6 bases. The CDR3 loop spans 13 amino acids. The ends were cut back, 3 bases at V and 4 bases at J, with 10 bases in the middle. CDR1 is SGHNT, CDR2 YYREEE, per germline (reference sequence). The CDR3 protein is CASSSTGPYGYTF. CDR3 coding DNA: TGTGCCAGCAGCTCCACAGGGCCCTATGGCTACACCTTC.

This clone has only one observation. This sequence joins TRBV11-3 and TRBJ1-6; TRBD1 agrees at 7 bases. J gave up 7 bases and V 4 bases, and 7 bases lay outside the gene matches. Germline CDR1 SGHNT, CDR2 YENEEA. CDR3 length: 15 amino acids. As DNA, the CDR3 is TGTGCCAGCAGCTCGCGGACAGGCACAAATTCACCCCTCCACTTT. Its translation: CASSSRTGTNSPLHF. The entire variable domain, with the rest obtained from reference TRBV11-3 and TRBJ1-6, is as follows: EAGVVQSPRYKIIEKKQPVAFWCNPISGHNTLYWYLQNLGQGPELLIRYENEEAVDDSQLPKDRFSAERLKGVDSTLKIQPAELGDSAVYLCASSSRTGTNSPLHFGNGTRLTVT.

V gene TRBV3-1 (or the pseudogene TRBV3-2) combines with J gene TRBJ2-1, with a weak D call TRBD1 (5 bases). Deletions cut 1 base from V and 5 bases from J, with 9 bases between. The length of the CDR3 is 14 residues. The germline gives CDR1 LGHDT, CDR2 YNNKEL (reference sequence). The CDR3 sequence: CASSQGQGNNEQFF. The CDR3 DNA follows: TGTGCCAGCAGCCAAGGGCAGGGCAACAATGAGCAGTTCTTC.

The rearrangement links TRBV2 to TRBJ1-6; 8 nucleotides match TRBD1. Germline V CDR1 and CDR2: SNHLY, FYNNEI. CDR3 length equals 14 residues. With 6 bases clipped from V and 7 bases from J, the junction kept 5 bases outside the gene matches. The CDR3 bases are TGTGCCAGCAGGAGGACAGGGATGAATTCACCCCTCCACTTT. Encoded protein: CASRRTGMNSPLHF.

Written as DNA, the CDR3 is TGCGCCAGCAGCTTGGCCCTATTTACTGGAGGGTTTACTGAAGCTTTCTTT. This translates into CASSLALFTGGFTEAFF. The gene calls are TRBV5-1 and TRBJ1-1; D is undetermined. Germline-derived CDR1 and CDR2 are SGHRS and YFSETQ. The CDR3 sequence is 17 residues long. The V and J ends lost 0 bases and 5 bases respectively, with 20 bases between them.